These 29 T cell receptor beta chains were sequenced from one sample in a study of blood T cell repertoires in COVID-19 (dated by TCRdb to 2020 to 2021). Library generation was performed with the immunoSEQ multiplex PCR assay. This immuneACCESS table, as held by TCRdb, lists in-frame sequences with V and J called but not all clones. Of the missing ones, under half trace to an unresolved V gene in checked studies; the others have no known cause. This sample holds 70,000 to 100,000 clones; roughly 87% were observed only once. The ten largest clonotypes hold 15% to 20% of the sample. Sequences were obtained from peripheral blood. These receptor sequences come from a woman aged 60-75 years with COVID-19, enrolled during active disease.

The chain links TRBV5-1 to TRBJ1-2, with 8 bases lining up with TRBD1. The CDR3 length is 13 residues. Trimming at V came to 3 bases and at J to 8 bases, leaving 6 bases not matched to a gene. Germline V gives CDR1 SGHRS, CDR2 YFSETQ. The CDR3 loop is CASSSQGAEGYTF. CDR3 DNA sequence: TGCGCCAGCAGCTCGCAGGGGGCCGAGGGCTACACCTTC.

The chain uses TRBV18 and TRBJ1-1, with 7 bases fitting TRBD1. V was clipped by 4 bases and J by 0 bases; unmatched bases: 2. Germline lookup yields CDR1 KGHSH and CDR2 LQKENI. The CDR3 has 14 amino acids. The CDR3 loop is CASSRGQLNTEAFF. In DNA, the CDR3 is TGTGCCAGCTCACGGGGACAGTTGAACACTGAAGCTTTCTTT.

The chain carries TRBV2 and TRBJ2-2; D is perhaps TRBD1 (5 bases). The V end lost 6 bases, the J end lost 5 bases, and 7 bases lay between the germline ends. Germline CDR1 is SNHLY and CDR2 is FYNNEI. The CDR3 is 12 residues long. CDR3 sequence reads: CASSWTTGELFF. The CDR3 region has the DNA TGTGCCAGCAGCTGGACAACCGGGGAGCTGTTTTTT.

This chain connects TRBV5-8 to TRBJ2-1, with a tentative D call TRBD2 (5 bases). The germline V gene encodes CDR1 SGHTS and CDR2 YDEGEE. The V end lost 1 base, the J end lost 15 bases, and 14 bases lay between the germline ends. The CDR3 extends over 12 amino acids. The CDR3 region is CASSLQTKTTFF. The CDR3 bases are TGTGCCAGCAGCTTGCAGACTAAAACAACGTTCTTC.

V is TRBV19 and J is TRBJ1-1, with no clear D. Germline-derived CDR1 and CDR2 are LNHDA and SQIVND (reference sequence). CDR3 length equals 13 residues. With 5 bases removed from V and 1 base from J, the gap between germline ends came to 8 bases. CDR3 nucleotides: TGTGCCAGTAGTCTGGGCCCGAACACTGAAGCTTTCTTT. It codes for CASSLGPNTEAFF. Looking up the rest from reference TRBV19 and TRBJ1-1 gives the full variable domain: DGGITQSPKYLFRKEGQNVTLSCEQNLNHDAMYWYRQDPGQGLRLIYYSQIVNDFQKGDIAEGYSVSREKKESFPLTVTSAQKNPTAFYLCASSLGPNTEAFFGQGTRLTVV.

J is TRBJ2-7 and V is TRBV15, with D possibly being TRBD1 (5 bases). Germline V lookup: CDR1 LNHNV, CDR2 YYDKDF (reference sequence). Deletions cut 3 bases from V and 3 bases from J, with 9 bases between. This CDR3 contains 13 residues. The CDR3: CATSSFQGYEQYF. CDR3 sequence (DNA): TGTGCCACCAGCAGTTTTCAGGGCTACGAGCAGTACTTC.

J is TRBJ1-2 and V is TRBV2; 8 positions agree with TRBD1. The germline V gene encodes CDR1 SNHLY and CDR2 FYNNEI. With 11 bases clipped from V and 7 bases from J, the junction kept 18 bases outside the gene matches. The CDR3 spans 15 residues. In nucleotides, the CDR3 is TGTGCCGGTCGAACCTCCAGGGGGCTGGGAGGTGGCTACACCTTC. Translating it yields CAGRTSRGLGGGYTF.

V usage is TRBV6-5 and J usage is TRBJ2-5; TRBD1 is a possible D gene (5 bases). The CDR3 runs 14 residues. Trimming pared 0 bases from V and 1 base from J, leaving 6 bases between. Germline values: CDR1 MNHEY, CDR2 SVGAGI. The CDR3 bases are TGTGCCAGCAGTTACTCCAGGGCCCAAGAGACCCAGTACTTC. Protein: CASSYSRAQETQYF.

The rearrangement links TRBV5-8 to TRBJ1-3; D call uncertain. The germline CDR1 and CDR2 sequences are SGHTS and YDEGEE. The CDR3 length is 12 residues. Trimming removed 7 bases from V and 9 bases from J, with 14 bases in between. The CDR3 DNA is TGTGCCAGCTCCCGGAGGGCGGCCACCATATATTTT. Its protein product is CASSRRAATIYF.

In its sample, this clone was seen a few times. The chain recombines TRBV30 with TRBJ2-7, with D perhaps matching TRBD1 (6 bases). Trimming cost V 2 bases and J 3 bases, with 14 bases left between them. Germline CDR1 is GTSNPN and CDR2 is SVGIG (reference sequence). This CDR3 is built from 14 residues. CDR3 region: CAWSPGDLHYEQYF. CDR3 nucleotides: TGTGCCTGGAGTCCAGGGGACCTACACTACGAGCAGTACTTC. Filled out from reference TRBV30 and TRBJ2-7, the complete variable domain reads SQTIHQWPATLVQPVGSPLSLECTVEGTSNPNLYWYRQAAGRGLQLLFYSVGIGQISSEVPQNLSASRPQDRQFILSSKKLLLSDSGFYLCAWSPGDLHYEQYFGPGTRLTVT.

The V and J genes are TRBV11-2 and TRBJ1-5, with D possibly matching TRBD1 (6 bases). Per the germline V gene, CDR1 is SGHAT and CDR2 is FQNNGV. The V end lost 5 bases, the J end lost 9 bases, and 17 bases lay between the germline ends. The CDR3 spans 14 residues. The CDR3 nucleotides are TGTGCCAGCAGCCGGACCGGGTTAGGGGGGCCCCAGCATTTT. Translation gives CASSRTGLGGPQHF.

The V gene is TRBV19, the J gene TRBJ1-1; TRBD1 aligns across 8 bases. Germline V gene data show CDR1 as LNHDA and CDR2 as SQIVND (reference sequence). The V segment lost 7 bases and the J segment 0 bases; nucleotides outside the gene matches: 31. The CDR3 consists of 23 residues. The CDR3 sequence: CASTRTGIFSTTVLSPLNTEAFF. The CDR3 DNA follows: TGTGCCAGTACCAGGACAGGGATCTTTTCAACGACCGTTTTATCCCCCTTGAACACTGAAGCTTTCTTT.

This clone was detected a few times. The CDR3 nucleotides read TGTGCCAGTAGTAGCCAAACGGGGACCCAGTACTTC. Translated, it gives CASSSQTGTQYF. V and J are TRBV19 and TRBJ2-5, with unresolved D. There are 12 residues in the CDR3. V was shortened by 4 bases and J by 7 bases, with 10 bases between the two germline ends. Germline CDR1 LNHDA, CDR2 SQIVND (reference sequence). Based on the CDR3 plus reference TRBV19 and TRBJ2-5, the full variable domain is DGGITQSPKYLFRKEGQNVTLSCEQNLNHDAMYWYRQDPGQGLRLIYYSQIVNDFQKGDIAEGYSVSREKKESFPLTVTSAQKNPTAFYLCASSSQTGTQYFGPGTRLLVL.

The V and J genes are TRBV5-5 and TRBJ2-7; a possible D gene is TRBD2 (5 bases). CDR1 and CDR2 (germline): SGHKS, YYEKEE (reference sequence). This CDR3 spans 13 amino acids. Trimming pared 3 bases from V and 3 bases from J, leaving 10 bases between. The CDR3 coding sequence is TGTGCCAGCAGCTCGGACGGAGGCTACGAGCAGTACTTC. Translation gives CASSSDGGYEQYF.

Only one count was recorded for this clone. The chain recombines TRBV7-9 with TRBJ2-5; a weak D match, TRBD1 (5 bases). Germline loops: CDR1 SEHNR, CDR2 FQNEAQ (reference sequence). V lost 5 bases and J 3 bases, leaving 13 bases between the germline ends. The CDR3 spans 14 residues. Written as DNA, the CDR3 is TGTGCCAGCAGCGAGAGACAGAGAGAAGAGACCCAGTACTTC. Protein product: CASSERQREETQYF.

CDR3 in amino acids: CASSSGQSLGVKTEAFF. CDR3 bases: TGTGCCAGCAGCTCGGGACAGTCCCTGGGGGTAAAAACTGAAGCTTTCTTT. This chain links TRBV11-2 with TRBJ1-1; 7 positions agree with TRBD1. Germline V CDR1 and CDR2: SGHAT, FQNNGV. V gave up 4 bases and J gave up 5 bases; unmatched junction bases: 16. There are 17 residues in the CDR3.

This sequence joins TRBV7-9 and TRBJ1-6; 8 bases line up with TRBD1. Germline-derived CDR1 and CDR2 are SEHNR and FQNEAQ (reference sequence). Germline trimming cut 6 bases from V and 2 bases from J; bases unmatched to any gene: 3. The CDR3 covers 15 residues. The DNA of the CDR3 is TGTGCCAGCAGGACAGGGGAGGCCTATAATTCACCCCTCCACTTT. It yields the protein CASRTGEAYNSPLHF.

J is TRBJ1-2 and V is TRBV7-9; 8 nucleotides line up with TRBD1. Germline values: CDR1 SEHNR, CDR2 FQNEAQ (reference sequence). This CDR3 spans 13 amino acids. V gave up 5 bases and J gave up 8 bases; unmatched junction bases: 7. CDR3 amino acids: CASSDQGAGGYTF. The CDR3 DNA reads as TGTGCCAGCAGCGACCAGGGGGCGGGAGGCTACACCTTC. Together with reference TRBV7-9 and TRBJ1-2, the CDR3 gives the full variable domain: DTGVSQNPRHKITKRGQNVTFRCDPISEHNRLYWYRQTLGQGPEFLTYFQNEAQLEKSRLLSDRFSAERPKGSFSTLEIQRTEQGDSAMYLCASSDQGAGGYTFGSGTRLTVV.

The V and J genes are TRBV10-3 and TRBJ1-1; D unresolved. Trimming shortened V by 6 bases and J by 1 base, and 9 bases separated the two germline ends. The CDR3 totals 13 residues. CDR1 and CDR2 from the germline V gene are ENHRY and SYGVKD. The CDR3 is CAIRDTANTEAFF. CDR3 DNA: TGTGCCATCAGGGATACAGCGAACACTGAAGCTTTCTTT.

The chain recombines TRBV3-1 (or the pseudogene TRBV3-2) with TRBJ2-7; 7 bases fit TRBD2. This CDR3 has 15 amino acids. Germline assignment: CDR1 LGHDT and CDR2 YNNKEL (reference sequence). V shed 1 base, J shed 3 bases, and the junction held 6 bases outside the gene matches. The CDR3 nucleotides read TGTGCCAGCAGCCAAGCTCCCGGGACTAACTACGAGCAGTACTTC. Residues: CASSQAPGTNYEQYF.

V gene TRBV7-9 combines with J gene TRBJ1-3, with a tentative D call TRBD1 (6 bases). Trimming took 0 bases from V and 2 from J, leaving 11 bases between them. CDR1 and CDR2 from the germline V gene are SEHNR and FQNEAQ (reference sequence). The CDR3 runs 16 residues. The chain's CDR3 is CASSLAPGTTGNTIYF. The CDR3 DNA reads TGTGCCAGCAGCTTAGCACCCGGGACAACTGGAAACACCATATATTTT.

In this sample, this clone turned up once. V is TRBV6-1 and J is TRBJ2-7; TRBD2 might be the D (7 bases). Trimming shortened V by 6 bases and J by 6 bases, and 12 bases separated the two germline ends. CDR3 length: 12 residues. CDR1 MNHNS and CDR2 SASEGT come from the germline V gene. Here the CDR3 reads CASSGGGGEQYF. The CDR3 bases are TGTGCCAGCAGCGGGGGAGGGGGCGAGCAGTACTTC.

In this sample, this clone turned up a few times. The chain joins TRBV19 to TRBJ1-5, with unresolved D. Germline V gene sequence: CDR1 LNHDA, CDR2 SQIVND (reference sequence). V was pared by 5 bases and J by 5 bases, with 16 bases between. The CDR3 has 15 amino acids. CDR3 protein: CASSPAPRLYQPQHF. The CDR3 nucleotides read TGTGCCAGTAGTCCCGCCCCGCGTCTGTATCAGCCCCAGCATTTT.

The V call is TRBV10-2, the J call TRBJ2-1; a possible D gene is TRBD2 (6 bases). V lost 8 bases and J lost 10, with 27 bases in between. The germline V gene encodes CDR1 WSHSY and CDR2 SAAADI. The CDR3 spans 16 residues. The CDR3 loop is CASGFGGTVRGTEQFF. The CDR3 DNA reads as TGCGCCAGCGGGTTCGGGGGAACCGTTCGGGGTACAGAGCAGTTCTTC.

This clone was counted a few times. The gene calls are TRBV10-3 and TRBJ1-2, with D possibly being TRBD1 (5 bases). The V and J ends lost 2 bases and 4 bases respectively, with 14 bases between them. The CDR3 runs 15 residues. CDR1 ENHRY and CDR2 SYGVKD come from the germline V gene. CDR3 in DNA: TGTGCCATCAGTGAGACTGGACGGGGGGTCTATGGCTACACCTTC. Its translation: CAISETGRGVYGYTF.

This chain uses TRBV5-8 with TRBJ2-3, with D perhaps TRBD1 (5 bases). The V gene's germline CDR1 is SGHTS and CDR2 YDEGEE. The V end lost 0 bases, the J end lost 1 base, and 9 bases lay between the germline ends. The CDR3 length is 15 residues. As DNA, the CDR3 is TGTGCCAGCAGCTTGGCCTGGGGCGGCACAGATACGCAGTATTTT. Its protein is CASSLAWGGTDTQYF.

The genes are TRBV7-2 and TRBJ2-7; 12 nucleotides align to TRBD2. This CDR3 is 15 amino acids long. Germline V gene sequence: CDR1 SGHTA, CDR2 FQGNSA. V was pared by 5 bases and J by 2 bases, with 4 bases of the junction left unmatched. The CDR3 bases are TGTGCCAGCAGCGTCCTAGCGGGGGGGACCTACGAGCAGTACTTC. It specifies CASSVLAGGTYEQYF.

The chain links TRBV4-2 to TRBJ1-5; TRBD1 is a possible D gene (5 bases). The CDR3 is 18 residues long. Trimming shortened V by 1 base and J by 2 bases, and 18 bases separated the two germline ends. The germline V gene encodes CDR1 LGHNA and CDR2 YNFKEQ. CDR3 bases: TGTGCCAGCAGCCAAGGAGGGGCGGGACGTATCGGCAATCAGCCCCAGCATTTT. Translating it yields CASSQGGAGRIGNQPQHF.

The gene calls are TRBV6-2 or TRBV6-3 and TRBJ2-3; D not resolved. The length of the CDR3 is 13 residues. Germline CDR1 reads MNHEY; CDR2 reads SVGEGT. V was shortened by 2 bases and J by 3 bases, with 6 bases between the two germline ends. The CDR3 loop reads CASSYVPTDTQYF. The CDR3 DNA reads as TGTGCCAGCAGTTACGTCCCGACAGATACGCAGTATTTT.